The 29 T cell receptor beta chains below all came from one sample that was sequenced in a study of CD8 T cells in Susac syndrome. It was with random hexamers that about 0.45 to 1 ug RNA was reverse transcribed. TCRdb reprocessed the immunoSEQ multiplex PCR reads via MiXCR and lists one record per CDR3 protein. Of approximately 220,000 distinct CDR3 sequences listed, roughly nine tenths were seen once; the top ten hold 0.1% to 0.15%. Input material: CD8+ T cells from PBMCs. The receptors were sampled from a human donor with multiple sclerosis.

This sequence joins TRBV4-1 and TRBJ2-7, with 11 positions matching TRBD2. This CDR3 has 16 amino acids. In germline, CDR1 is MGHRA, CDR2 YSYEKL. The trim removed 0 bases at V and 6 bases at J, leaving 7 bases unmatched. Written as DNA, the CDR3 is TGCGCCAGCAGCCAAGATTCGGGGCTAGCGGGAGGCGAGCAGTACTTC. Protein sequence: CASSQDSGLAGGEQYF.

The chain employs TRBV27 and TRBJ2-3; D uncertain. Germline CDR1 reads MNHEY; CDR2 reads SMNVEV (reference sequence). The CDR3 is made up of 15 amino acids. V was trimmed by 7 bases and J by 0 bases, leaving 14 bases between them. CDR3 in amino acids: CASTMGQISTDTQYF. The CDR3 bases are TGTGCCAGCACCATGGGTCAGATAAGCACAGATACGCAGTATTTT.

The V gene is TRBV7-9, the J gene TRBJ2-5; 8 nucleotides agree with TRBD1. The V gene's germline CDR1 is SEHNR and CDR2 FQNEAQ (reference sequence). Losses at the gene ends were 5 bases for V and 1 base for J; bases not matched to a gene: 6. CDR3 length: 15 amino acids. This CDR3 is CASSPQGAVQETQYF. The CDR3 coding sequence is TGTGCCAGCAGCCCCCAGGGGGCGGTCCAAGAGACCCAGTACTTC.

The J gene is TRBJ2-7, the V gene TRBV7-2, with D tentatively TRBD1 (6 bases). CDR1 SGHTA and CDR2 FQGNSA come from the germline V gene. This CDR3 spans 13 amino acids. The germline V and J ends were trimmed by 1 base and 5 bases, with 9 bases remaining between them. The CDR3 loop reads CASSLVSGDEQYF. CDR3 bases: TGTGCCAGCAGCTTAGTCTCAGGGGACGAGCAGTACTTC.

The J gene is TRBJ1-1, the V gene TRBV27; 7 bases line up with TRBD1. The CDR3 consists of 14 residues. Germline V CDR1 and CDR2: MNHEY, SMNVEV (reference sequence). The ends lost 8 bases at V and 6 bases at J; junction bases unmatched: 12. CDR3 amino acids: CASSLGQERAEAFF. The CDR3 DNA reads as TGTGCCAGCTCACTAGGACAGGAGAGGGCTGAAGCTTTCTTT.

This chain uses TRBV4-2 with TRBJ2-5; TRBD2 matches 9 bases. V trimming: 1 base; J trimming: 1 base; junction bases outside the gene matches: 4. Germline V gene data show CDR1 as LGHNA and CDR2 as YNFKEQ. The CDR3 totals 16 residues. The CDR3 nucleotides read TGTGCCAGCAGCCAAGGGATAGCGGGGGTCCAAGAGACCCAGTACTTC. It encodes CASSQGIAGVQETQYF.

V is TRBV6-2 or TRBV6-3 and J is TRBJ2-5; TRBD2 matches 7 bases. Unmatched junction bases numbered 12, after V lost 2 bases and J lost 3 bases. This CDR3 contains 17 residues. Germline CDR1 and CDR2: MNHEY and SVGEGT. In DNA, the CDR3 is TGTGCCAGCAGTTACGTCCCAGCGGGAAGGATGGAAGAGACCCAGTACTTC. This codes for CASSYVPAGRMEETQYF.

The chain employs TRBV19 and TRBJ2-7, with TRBD2 matching over 7 bases. V shed 3 bases, J shed 1 base, and the junction held 6 bases outside the gene matches. This CDR3 has 15 amino acids. Germline assignment: CDR1 LNHDA and CDR2 SQIVND (reference sequence). CDR3 region: CASSILPGGSYEQYF. The CDR3 nucleotides read TGTGCCAGTAGTATCTTGCCGGGGGGATCCTACGAGCAGTACTTC. The full variable domain, in which reference TRBV19 and TRBJ2-7 provide the parts outside the CDR3, is DGGITQSPKYLFRKEGQNVTLSCEQNLNHDAMYWYRQDPGQGLRLIYYSQIVNDFQKGDIAEGYSVSREKKESFPLTVTSAQKNPTAFYLCASSILPGGSYEQYFGPGTRLTVT.

V gene TRBV7-6 combines with J gene TRBJ1-1; D is uncertain. This CDR3 contains 15 residues. Germline V gene data show CDR1 as SGHVS and CDR2 as FNYEAQ. V shed 5 bases and J shed 1 base, with 14 bases lying between them. The CDR3 region has the DNA TGTGCCAGCAGCCAGTGGCGGACCGGGAACACTGAAGCTTTCTTT. Protein: CASSQWRTGNTEAFF.

The V and J genes are TRBV29-1 and TRBJ2-2, with TRBD1 as a possible D gene (6 bases). Trimming removed 6 bases at V and 4 bases at J, with 9 bases between. CDR3 size: 12 residues. Germline lookup yields CDR1 SQVTM and CDR2 ANQGSEA. CDR3 region: CSVYRVTGELFF. DNA for the CDR3: TGCAGCGTCTACAGGGTCACCGGGGAGCTGTTTTTT.

This rearrangement joins TRBV15 to TRBJ1-5; D gene uncertain. V was pared by 1 base and J by 2 bases, with 9 bases between. CDR3 size: 15 residues. Germline V lookup: CDR1 LNHNV, CDR2 YYDKDF (reference sequence). DNA for the CDR3: TGTGCCACCAGCAGAGCAGAGGGTGGCAATCAGCCCCAGCATTTT. Translated: CATSRAEGGNQPQHF.

The V call is TRBV3-1, the J call TRBJ1-4; no firm D call. There are 15 residues in the CDR3. Trimming left V 0 bases short and J 6 bases short, with 11 bases between. Germline-derived CDR1 and CDR2 are LGHDT and YNNKEL (reference sequence). CDR3 in DNA: TGTGCCAGCAGCCAAGAGAGTGGCTTCGATGAAAAACTGTTTTTT. Encoded protein: CASSQESGFDEKLFF.

CDR3 sequence: CASSYWTGWENTEAFF. CDR3 nucleotide sequence: TGTGCCAGCAGTTACTGGACAGGGTGGGAGAACACTGAAGCTTTCTTT. The chain joins TRBV6-2 or TRBV6-3 to TRBJ1-1, with 8 positions matching TRBD1. The germline CDR1 and CDR2 sequences are MNHEY and SVGEGT. The CDR3 loop spans 16 amino acids. Trimming cost V 1 base and J 1 base; bases outside gene matches: 5.

The DNA of the CDR3 is TGTGCCAGCAGTCGGTCGGCCTACAATGAGCAGTTCTTC. Translation: CASSRSAYNEQFF. The rearrangement uses TRBV12-3 or TRBV12-4 and TRBJ2-1, with D hard to call. V lost 5 bases and J 2 bases, leaving 7 bases between the germline ends. The length of the CDR3 is 13 residues.

The V call is TRBV6-5, the J call TRBJ2-5; D is unresolved. From germline, CDR1 is MNHEY and CDR2 SVGAGI. V lost 2 bases, J lost 4 bases, and 17 bases lay in between. The CDR3 is made up of 16 amino acids. CDR3 loop: CASSYTAGLVGETQYF. CDR3 DNA: TGTGCCAGCAGTTACACGGCCGGGCTGGTCGGAGAGACCCAGTACTTC.

This clonotype was found once. The chain uses TRBV7-9 and TRBJ2-4; D might be TRBD2 (6 bases). Trimming removed 2 bases at V and 14 bases at J, with 13 bases between. The CDR3 has 12 amino acids. Germline CDR1 reads SEHNR; CDR2 reads FQNEAQ (reference sequence). The CDR3 loop is CASSLTTSSEYF. CDR3 in DNA: TGTGCCAGCAGCTTAACCACTAGCAGCGAGTACTTC.

The genes are TRBV5-4 and TRBJ2-6; D not certain. The CDR3 consists of 16 residues. Germline V gene data show CDR1 as SGHNT and CDR2 as YYREEE (reference sequence). V shed 2 bases and J shed 0 bases, with 9 bases lying between them. In DNA form, the CDR3 reads TGTGCCAGCAGCTTTTCAGTTCTCTCTGGGGCCAACGTCCTGACTTTC. The encoded protein is CASSFSVLSGANVLTF.

This chain joins TRBV20-1 and TRBJ2-2; TRBD2 agrees at 7 bases. The CDR3 spans 15 residues. Trimming took 5 bases from V and 3 from J; bases not matched to a gene: 9. The germline CDR1 and CDR2 sequences are DFQATT and SNEGSKA (reference sequence). CDR3 sequence: CSARLATQDTGELFF. In nucleotides, the CDR3 is TGCAGTGCTCGACTAGCCACCCAGGACACCGGGGAGCTGTTTTTT.

This CDR3 reads CATSDRDAITGELFF. CDR3 sequence (DNA): TGTGCCACCAGTGACCGGGACGCCATCACCGGGGAGCTGTTTTTT. V and J are TRBV24-1 and TRBJ2-2; D is tentatively TRBD1 or TRBD2 (5 bases each). Trimming took 4 bases from V and 4 from J, leaving 12 bases between them. This CDR3 is built from 15 residues. Per germline, CDR1 KGHDR and CDR2 SFDVKD.

The chain carries TRBV23-1 and TRBJ2-5, with TRBD2 matching over 14 bases. TRBV23-1 is an ORF, and what it does is uncertain. J was trimmed by 5 bases and V by 2 bases; bases with no gene match: 4. The CDR3 is 16 amino acids. In DNA, the CDR3 is TGCGCCAGCAGTCAAGGGGGACTAGCGGGAGTTGAGACCCAGTACTTC. Protein sequence: CASSQGGLAGVETQYF.

The rearrangement links TRBV30 to TRBJ2-7; 10 bases fit TRBD2. V was clipped by 5 bases and J by 5 bases; unmatched bases: 12. CDR3 length equals 15 residues. Germline assignment: CDR1 GTSNPN and CDR2 SVGIG (reference sequence). Here the CDR3 DNA reads TGTGCCTGGTATGCAGAGCGGGAGGGCCATCACGAGCAGTACTTC. Its protein product is CAWYAEREGHHEQYF.

V gene TRBV9 combines with J gene TRBJ2-3, with D possibly TRBD2 on 7 matching bases. V was shortened by 3 bases and J by 4 bases, with 15 bases between the two germline ends. The CDR3 extends over 15 amino acids. Germline assignment: CDR1 SGDLS and CDR2 YYNGEE. CDR3 nucleotide sequence: TGTGCCAGCAGCGGGTGGGGGGGCCTAGCAGATACGCAGTATTTT. It encodes CASSGWGGLADTQYF.

The V call is TRBV7-9, the J call TRBJ2-5, with 10 bases matching TRBD2. The trim removed 5 bases at V and 5 bases at J, leaving 8 bases unmatched. The CDR3 spans 15 residues. In germline, CDR1 is SEHNR, CDR2 FQNEAQ (reference sequence). In nucleotides, the CDR3 is TGTGCCAGCAGCCCAGGACTAGCGGAACGGGAGACCCAGTACTTC. This gives the protein CASSPGLAERETQYF.

The V call is TRBV4-1, the J call TRBJ1-1; D remains ambiguous. Trimming left V 7 bases short and J 0 bases short, with 9 bases between. Per the germline V gene, CDR1 is MGHRA and CDR2 is YSYEKL. This CDR3 comprises 13 residues. CDR3 DNA: TGCGCCAGCAAGAGTGTGCTGAACACTGAAGCTTTCTTT. It yields the protein CASKSVLNTEAFF.

The count of this clonotype is one. The genes are TRBV6-2 or TRBV6-3 and TRBJ2-7; D tentatively fits TRBD1 or TRBD2 (6 bases each). The germline CDR1 and CDR2 sequences are MNHEY and SVGEGT. The CDR3 length is 12 residues. Between the trimmed V and J ends, which lost 7 bases and 3 bases, there was a span of 10 bases. The chain's CDR3 is CASTGGHYEQYF. The CDR3 bases are TGTGCCAGCACTGGGGGGCACTACGAGCAGTACTTC.

The chain links TRBV23-1 to TRBJ2-5; no firm D call. TRBV23-1 is designated an ORF whose function remains uncertain. Trimming left V 2 bases short and J 7 bases short, with 5 bases between. The CDR3 has 11 residues. The CDR3 region is CASSQPGTQYF. Written as DNA, the CDR3 is TGCGCCAGCAGTCAACCCGGGACCCAGTACTTC.

J is TRBJ2-3 and V is TRBV2, with D unclear. The CDR3 spans 13 residues. V was clipped by 8 bases and J by 2 bases, with 11 bases between them. The germline V gene encodes CDR1 SNHLY and CDR2 FYNNEI. This CDR3 reads CASLGSNTDTQYF. The CDR3 nucleotides are TGTGCCAGCCTCGGCTCAAACACAGATACGCAGTATTTT.

V and J are TRBV14 and TRBJ1-5, with TRBD1 as a possible D gene (6 bases). V gave up 4 bases and J gave up 7 bases, with 32 bases separating them. CDR3 size: 20 residues. The germline V gene encodes CDR1 SGHDN and CDR2 FVKESK. The CDR3 protein is CASSLSVGLTGKEFEQPQHF. The CDR3 bases are TGTGCCAGCAGCCTGTCGGTGGGCCTGACAGGAAAGGAATTTGAGCAGCCCCAGCATTTT. The complete variable domain, with remaining parts taken from reference TRBV14 and TRBJ1-5, reads EAGVTQFPSHSVIEKGQTVTLRCDPISGHDNLYWYRRVMGKEIKFLLHFVKESKQDESGMPNNRFLAERTGGTYSTLKVQPAELEDSGVYFCASSLSVGLTGKEFEQPQHFGDGTRLSIL.

This sequence joins TRBV25-1 and TRBJ2-1, with TRBD1 matching over 7 bases. Germline V gene sequence: CDR1 MGHDK, CDR2 SYGVNS. The ends lost 3 bases at V and 6 bases at J; junction bases unmatched: 5. The CDR3 consists of 14 residues. CDR3: CASSDWDSLNEQFF. The CDR3 DNA reads TGTGCCAGCAGTGATTGGGACAGTCTCAATGAGCAGTTCTTC.